The 7 T cell receptor beta chains in this list originate from one sample, sequenced in a study of blood T cell repertoires in COVID-19. Generated by immunoSEQ multiplex PCR, the TCRdb table keeps only in-frame clones and is missing some. This table holds tens of thousands of clones, around nine tenths found once. What was sequenced was peripheral blood. The receptor source for this set is an elderly woman with active or convalescent COVID-19.

The chain has TRBV28 and TRBJ1-2, with D tentatively TRBD1 (5 bases). This CDR3 has 15 residues. V was trimmed by 5 bases and J by 8 bases, leaving 21 bases between them. Germline values: CDR1 MDHEN, CDR2 SYDVKM. The CDR3, as DNA: TGTGCCAGCAGTCTCCCGAGACTGGGGACTTTGGGCTACACCTTC. Translation: CASSLPRLGTLGYTF.

Worth noting for this clone: This CDR3 is also generated by other DNA sequences in the sample. The rearrangement links TRBV6-1 to TRBJ1-5; D unclear. The germline CDR1 and CDR2 sequences are MNHNS and SASEGT. CDR3 length: 15 residues. V was cut by 3 bases and J by 0 bases, with 9 bases left in between. DNA of the CDR3: TGTGCCAGCAGTGAGGGCAGCTATAGCAATCAGCCCCAGCATTTT. It codes for CASSEGSYSNQPQHF.

The chain couples TRBV20-1 to TRBJ2-7, with 7 bases fitting TRBD1. The CDR3 covers 15 residues. Germline assignment: CDR1 DFQATT and CDR2 SNEGSKA (reference sequence). Losses at the gene ends were 3 bases for V and 0 bases for J; bases not matched to a gene: 8. As DNA, the CDR3 is TGCAGTGCTAGTGATCGGCAGGGGGTCTCCTACGAGCAGTACTTC. Its translation is CSASDRQGVSYEQYF.

The rearrangement uses TRBV11-2 and TRBJ2-7; 9 nucleotides line up with TRBD1. In germline, CDR1 is SGHAT, CDR2 FQNNGV. The junction had 10 bases not matched to a gene; V was cut back by 3 bases and J by 4 bases. The length of the CDR3 is 16 residues. CDR3 loop: CASSFLRQGDLYEQYF. As DNA, the CDR3 is TGTGCCAGCAGCTTTCTGCGACAGGGGGACTTGTACGAGCAGTACTTC.

The chain employs TRBV5-1 and TRBJ1-4; perhaps TRBD1 as D (6 bases). The CDR3 is made up of 16 amino acids. V was shortened by 0 bases and J by 10 bases, with 19 bases between the two germline ends. Germline CDR1 is SGHRS and CDR2 is YFSETQ. The CDR3 is CASSLALGGGFGKLFF. In nucleotides, the CDR3 is TGCGCCAGCAGCTTGGCCCTGGGCGGGGGCTTCGGAAAACTGTTTTTT.

This sequence joins TRBV5-1 and TRBJ2-1, with 9 bases identical to TRBD1. Unmatched junction bases numbered 0, after V lost 5 bases and J lost 0 bases. The length of the CDR3 is 14 residues. CDR1 and CDR2 from the germline V gene are SGHRS and YFSETQ. CDR3 coding DNA: TGCGCCAGCAGGGACAGGGGCTCCTACAATGAGCAGTTCTTC. Translating gives CASRDRGSYNEQFF.

Here the CDR3 reads CSASPSGGRSYEQYF. For the CDR3, the DNA is TGCAGTGCTAGTCCTAGCGGGGGCCGATCCTACGAGCAGTACTTC. V usage is TRBV20-1 and J usage is TRBJ2-7; TRBD2 matches at 10 bases. Trimming cost V 3 bases and J 1 base; bases outside gene matches: 6. The germline CDR1 and CDR2 sequences are DFQATT and SNEGSKA (reference sequence). The CDR3 is 15 residues long.